Listed here are 21 T cell receptor beta chains from one sample, sequenced in a study of CD8 T cells in ankylosing spondylitis. TCRdb processed the 5' RACE reads anew with MiXCR; each CDR3 protein has one entry. The sample shows around 230,000 distinct CDR3 sequences, 8% to 9% of them seen only once. The sequenced sample was blood, either unsorted or a sorted T cell fraction (not recorded which). These receptors were obtained from a female donor with ankylosing spondylitis or in good health (not recorded which).

This clonotype showed up many times. The CDR3 DNA sequence: TGTGCCACCAGCAGTGGTCTAGCGGGAGGGAGCTCCTACAATGAGCAGTTCTTC. This encodes CATSSGLAGGSSYNEQFF. V is TRBV15 and J is TRBJ2-1, with 12 bases aligning to TRBD2. After removal of 3 bases from V and 0 bases from J, the junction contained 6 bases not matched to a gene. The CDR3 is made up of 18 amino acids. Germline V gene lookup returns CDR1 LNHNV and CDR2 YYDKDF (reference sequence).

This clonotype has a count of ten or more. This chain links TRBV7-9 with TRBJ2-1, with TRBD2 identical over 14 bases. Germline-derived CDR1 and CDR2 are SEHNR and FQNEAQ (reference sequence). Germline trimming cut 5 bases from V and 6 bases from J; bases unmatched to any gene: 3. The CDR3 has 15 residues. CDR3 loop: CASSGGTSGGNEQFF. The CDR3 DNA is TGTGCCAGCAGCGGCGGGACTAGCGGGGGCAATGAGCAGTTCTTC.

Ten or more counts support this clonotype. The chain recombines TRBV20-1 with TRBJ1-4; the match to TRBD1 covers 7 bases. CDR3 length: 15 amino acids. Unmatched junction bases numbered 9, after V lost 0 bases and J lost 8 bases. Looked up from germline, CDR1 is DFQATT and CDR2 is SNEGSKA (reference sequence). The CDR3 spells CSARDGQGVGEKLFF. CDR3 coding DNA: TGCAGTGCTAGAGACGGCCAGGGGGTCGGCGAAAAACTGTTTTTT.

This clonotype was picked up a small number of times. The rearrangement uses TRBV5-5 and TRBJ2-1; 9 bases line up with TRBD2. Trimming cost V 6 bases and J 4 bases; bases outside gene matches: 8. Germline lookup yields CDR1 SGHKS and CDR2 YYEKEE (reference sequence). This CDR3 has 15 amino acids. The CDR3, as DNA: TGTGCCAGCACCTTCGATAGCGGGAGTTACAATGAGCAGTTCTTC. Encoded protein: CASTFDSGSYNEQFF. The entire variable domain, with the rest obtained from reference TRBV5-5 and TRBJ2-1, is as follows: DAGVTQSPTHLIKTRGQQVTLRCSPISGHKSVSWYQQVLGQGPQFIFQYYEKEERGRGNFPDRFSARQFPNYSSELNVNALLLGDSALYLCASTFDSGSYNEQFFGPGTRLTVL.

This clonotype was detected many times. The chain uses TRBV6-1 and TRBJ1-5; D unresolved. The CDR3 is 13 residues long. Germline-derived CDR1 and CDR2 are MNHNS and SASEGT. V lost 6 bases and J lost 6, with 12 bases in between. The CDR3 here is CASRRTTTQPQHF. The CDR3 DNA is TGTGCCAGCAGACGCACCACGACTCAGCCCCAGCATTTT.

This clonotype was seen only a few times. J is TRBJ2-5 and V is TRBV13; no firm D call. With 5 bases removed from V and 5 bases from J, the gap between germline ends came to 15 bases. Germline CDR1 and CDR2: PRHDT and FYEKMQ (reference sequence). The CDR3 is made up of 14 amino acids. CDR3 nucleotide sequence: TGTGCCAGCAGCCCAAGGACCCTGGGGGAGACCCAGTACTTC. Its translation is CASSPRTLGETQYF.

This clonotype occurred many times. The chain is built from TRBV19 and TRBJ2-5; D is undetermined. The CDR3 consists of 13 residues. Germline CDR1 is LNHDA and CDR2 is SQIVND (reference sequence). Trimming removed 6 bases at V and 3 bases at J, with 11 bases between. The CDR3 nucleotides are TGTGCCAGTAGCCCCGAAGGAGAAGAGACCCAGTACTTC. It encodes CASSPEGEETQYF.

This clonotype has at least ten counts. The genes are TRBV16 and TRBJ1-3, with TRBD1 as a possible D gene (5 bases). The germline CDR1 and CDR2 sequences are KGHSY and FQNENV. Trimming cost V 0 bases and J 0 bases, with 12 bases left between them. The CDR3 runs to 17 residues. The DNA of the CDR3 is TGTGCCAGCAGCCAATCGTCGGGGCTGGACTCTGGAAACACCATATATTTT. This translates into CASSQSSGLDSGNTIYF.

The sample holds many counts of this clonotype. The chain carries TRBV12-3 or TRBV12-4 and TRBJ2-1; 7 bases agree with TRBD2. The CDR3 runs to 13 residues. J lost 7 bases, V lost 3 bases, and 3 bases had no gene match. In DNA form, the CDR3 reads TGTGCCAGCAGTTTGTCCGGGAGGAATGAGCAGTTCTTC. Protein sequence: CASSLSGRNEQFF.

The chain uses TRBV5-6 and TRBJ2-1; 9 bases map to TRBD1. This CDR3 has 16 amino acids. V lost 7 bases and J lost 4; bases outside the gene matches: 12. Germline values: CDR1 SGHDT, CDR2 YYEEEE. DNA for the CDR3: TGTGCCAGCGGCCCCGGGACAGGGTCTCGATACAATGAGCAGTTCTTC. It yields the protein CASGPGTGSRYNEQFF.

This chain joins TRBV6-1 and TRBJ2-7; D possibly corresponds to TRBD1 (6 bases). The CDR3 contains 12 residues. Between the trimmed V and J ends, which lost 4 bases and 3 bases, there was a span of 7 bases. Germline CDR1 reads MNHNS; CDR2 reads SASEGT. The CDR3 DNA reads TGTGCCAGCAGTGGGGACATCTACGAGCAGTACTTC. Translated, it gives CASSGDIYEQYF.

This clonotype was observed many times. The V call is TRBV19, the J call TRBJ2-1; D not resolved. Between the trimmed V and J ends, which lost 3 bases and 0 bases, there was a span of 9 bases. Germline V lookup: CDR1 LNHDA, CDR2 SQIVND (reference sequence). This CDR3 spans 15 amino acids. The CDR3 DNA reads as TGTGCCAGTAGTATCCGAGTCCCCTCCTACAATGAGCAGTTCTTC. Translation: CASSIRVPSYNEQFF.

This clonotype was seen repeatedly, ten times or more. This chain connects TRBV2 to TRBJ2-2, with D perhaps matching TRBD2 (5 bases). The CDR3 covers 15 residues. Between the trimmed V and J ends, which lost 1 base and 5 bases, there was a span of 11 bases. CDR1 and CDR2 (germline): SNHLY, FYNNEI. The CDR3 DNA sequence: TGTGCCAGCAGTGAAGTCTATCCGGGGACCGGGGAGCTGTTTTTT. The encoded protein is CASSEVYPGTGELFF.

For this clonotype: A much larger clone differs from this one at a single base, so this may be a read error. Given the absence of the conserved phenylalanine or tryptophan at the CDR3 end, a read error is likely. The rearrangement uses TRBV12-3 or TRBV12-4 and TRBJ2-6; no definite D call. This CDR3 comprises 16 residues. V was shortened by 10 bases and J by 0 bases, with 16 bases between the two germline ends. CDR3 in amino acids: CATSKGVSSGANVLTL. CDR3 DNA: TGTGCCACCTCAAAGGGCGTTAGCTCTGGGGCCAACGTCCTGACTTTA.

The sample holds many counts of this clonotype. The chain joins TRBV5-1 to TRBJ2-3; unclear D gene. The germline V gene has CDR1 SGHRS and CDR2 YFSETQ. The CDR3 consists of 14 residues. V lost 1 base and J 2 bases, leaving 8 bases between the germline ends. CDR3 coding DNA: TGCGCCAGCAGCTTGTCCCAGAACACAGATACGCAGTATTTT. This gives the protein CASSLSQNTDTQYF.

This clonotype was detected many times. V usage is TRBV20-1 and J usage is TRBJ2-1, with D maybe TRBD2 (6 bases). The CDR3 is 16 amino acids. The V gene lost 6 bases and the J gene lost 0 bases, with 18 bases spanning the gap. In germline, CDR1 is DFQATT, CDR2 SNEGSKA (reference sequence). In nucleotides, the CDR3 is TGCAGTGCGACCCCCGCGGACGGGAGCTCCTACAATGAGCAGTTCTTC. Residues: CSATPADGSSYNEQFF.

This clonotype was counted a few times. The chain combines TRBV18 with TRBJ2-5, with TRBD1 as a possible D gene (6 bases). V was clipped by 1 base and J by 2 bases, with 11 bases between them. CDR1 is KGHSH, CDR2 LQKENI, per germline. The CDR3 loop spans 15 amino acids. The CDR3 sequence: CASSPRSGQQETQYF. The CDR3 DNA follows: TGTGCCAGCTCACCACGGTCAGGACAGCAAGAGACCCAGTACTTC.

This clonotype has only a few counts. V is TRBV7-2 and J is TRBJ1-2, with 7 bases lining up with TRBD1. Germline CDR1 reads SGHTA; CDR2 reads FQGNSA. The CDR3 is 14 amino acids. With V trimmed by 3 bases and J by 0 bases, 1 base remained unmatched. The CDR3 is CASSFGTANYGYTF. The CDR3 nucleotides are TGTGCCAGCAGCTTTGGGACAGCTAACTATGGCTACACCTTC. The variable domain in full, with the rest retrieved from reference TRBV7-2 and TRBJ1-2, is GAGVSQSPSNKVTEKGKDVELRCDPISGHTALYWYRQSLGQGLEFLIYFQGNSAPDKSGLPSDRFSAERTGGSVSTLTIQRTQQEDSAVYLCASSFGTANYGYTFGSGTRLTVV.

This clonotype was seen a handful of times. The chain joins TRBV20-1 to TRBJ2-5; D gene ambiguous. V was cut by 6 bases and J by 1 base, with 9 bases left in between. The CDR3 is 12 amino acids. CDR1 is DFQATT, CDR2 SNEGSKA, per germline (reference sequence). For the CDR3, the DNA is TGCAGTGCCAACCCCACCCAAGAGACCCAGTACTTC. It encodes CSANPTQETQYF.

The table lists this clonotype with many counts. The rearrangement links TRBV28 to TRBJ1-5; 7 bases match TRBD1. CDR1 MDHEN and CDR2 SYDVKM come from the germline V gene. V shed 7 bases and J 0 bases; nucleotides not matched to a gene: 6. The CDR3 extends over 15 amino acids. The CDR3 bases are TGTGCCAGCATCCCGACAGGGTCTAGCAATCAGCCCCAGCATTTT. As protein: CASIPTGSSNQPQHF.

This clonotype showed up many times. This chain connects TRBV20-1 to TRBJ2-2; 7 positions agree with TRBD2. Germline loops: CDR1 DFQATT, CDR2 SNEGSKA (reference sequence). V gave up 6 bases and J gave up 4 bases; unmatched junction bases: 8. This CDR3 is built from 14 residues. The DNA for the CDR3 is TGCAGTGCCCGAGCGGGACTATTCACCGGGGAGCTGTTTTTT. This gives the protein CSARAGLFTGELFF.